Listed here are 30 T cell receptor beta chains from one sample, sequenced in a study of T cell changes during pregnancy in multiple sclerosis. Profiling relied on immunoSEQ multiplex PCR, and the TCRdb table lists in-frame clones only, not all of them. This table has about 51,000 clones, 85% to 95% appearing once. The specimen was CD4+ T cells from peripheral blood mononuclear cells, collected in the second trimester of pregnancy. The receptors here all came from a female donor with multiple sclerosis, enrolled in a pregnancy study.

This chain uses TRBV29-1 with TRBJ1-2; tentatively, D is TRBD1 (6 bases). In germline, CDR1 is SQVTM, CDR2 ANQGSEA. V dropped 3 bases and J dropped 6 bases, with 8 bases sitting between them. This CDR3 contains 11 residues. In DNA form, the CDR3 reads TGCAGCGTTGACAGGGGAGATGGCTACACCTTC. It translates to CSVDRGDGYTF.

The chain is built from TRBV4-3 and TRBJ1-4, with D perhaps TRBD1 (5 bases). CDR3 length: 15 residues. Trimming pared 0 bases from V and 10 bases from J, leaving 15 bases between. CDR1 LGHNA and CDR2 YSLEER come from the germline V gene. DNA of the CDR3: TGCGCCAGCAGCCAAGATATAGGGGAATGGGGAAAACTGTTTTTT. Translating it yields CASSQDIGEWGKLFF.

The CDR3 loop is CASSPLGAADYGYTF. CDR3 DNA: TGTGCCAGCAGTCCCCTTGGGGCGGCGGACTATGGCTACACCTTC. This chain links TRBV6-5 with TRBJ1-2; D is possibly TRBD1 (5 bases). The CDR3 totals 15 residues. Trimming took off 5 bases at V and 3 bases at J, with 16 bases between the two ends. Germline V lookup: CDR1 MNHEY, CDR2 SVGAGI.

The chain combines TRBV9 with TRBJ2-7; 7 nucleotides align to TRBD2. The CDR3 is 14 amino acids. V was clipped by 0 bases and J by 3 bases; unmatched bases: 3. Germline loops: CDR1 SGDLS, CDR2 YYNGEE. The CDR3 sequence: CASSVDERGYEQYF. CDR3 in DNA: TGTGCCAGCAGCGTAGACGAGCGGGGCTACGAGCAGTACTTC.

This chain joins TRBV11-2 and TRBJ2-3; 10 nucleotides agree with TRBD2. Trimming removed 5 bases from V and 6 bases from J; junction bases left unmatched: 11. The CDR3 extends over 16 amino acids. CDR1 SGHAT and CDR2 FQNNGV come from the germline V gene. DNA for the CDR3: TGTGCCAGCAGCGAAAAAGCGGGGGGGCAGTCTGATACGCAGTATTTT. It translates to CASSEKAGGQSDTQYF. Combining the CDR3 with reference TRBV11-2 and TRBJ2-3 gives the whole variable domain EAGVAQSPRYKIIEKRQSVAFWCNPISGHATLYWYQQILGQGPKLLIQFQNNGVVDDSQLPKDRFSAERLKGVDSTLKIQPAKLEDSAVYLCASSEKAGGQSDTQYFGPGTRLTVL.

The rearrangement joins TRBV30 to TRBJ1-1; perhaps TRBD1 as D (6 bases). Germline values: CDR1 GTSNPN, CDR2 SVGIG (reference sequence). V lost 4 bases, J lost 0 bases, and 24 bases lay in between. The CDR3 runs to 18 residues. Here the CDR3 reads CAWTRGPNGGSLNTEAFF. CDR3 bases: TGTGCCTGGACCCGAGGCCCTAATGGGGGCAGCTTGAACACTGAAGCTTTCTTT. Together with reference TRBV30 and TRBJ1-1, the CDR3 gives the full variable domain: SQTIHQWPATLVQPVGSPLSLECTVEGTSNPNLYWYRQAAGRGLQLLFYSVGIGQISSEVPQNLSASRPQDRQFILSSKKLLLSDSGFYLCAWTRGPNGGSLNTEAFFGQGTRLTVV.

This chain links TRBV7-9 with TRBJ1-2; TRBD1 matches at 9 bases. V shed 1 base, J shed 4 bases, and the junction held 4 bases outside the gene matches. Germline V CDR1 and CDR2: SEHNR, FQNEAQ (reference sequence). The CDR3 loop spans 15 amino acids. The CDR3 nucleotides read TGTGCCAGCAGCTTAGTGGGACAGGGCGGCTATGGCTACACCTTC. Protein sequence: CASSLVGQGGYGYTF.

The gene calls are TRBV9 and TRBJ1-2, with TRBD1 identical over 7 bases. V lost 3 bases and J lost 1; bases outside the gene matches: 24. The germline CDR1 and CDR2 sequences are SGDLS and YYNGEE. The CDR3 totals 21 residues. The CDR3 nucleotides read TGTGCCAGCAGCGCCAGTTGGGGACAGCCCGAAATCCTCTCCAATAACTATGGCTACACCTTC. It is translated as CASSASWGQPEILSNNYGYTF.

The chain is built from TRBV6-1 and TRBJ2-3; 8 nucleotides agree with TRBD1. The CDR3 contains 14 residues. V was clipped by 5 bases and J by 5 bases; unmatched bases: 6. The germline gives CDR1 MNHNS, CDR2 SASEGT. The CDR3 is CASSLDRVLDTQYF. CDR3 bases: TGTGCCAGCAGTTTGGACAGGGTTTTAGATACGCAGTATTTT.

This rearrangement joins TRBV7-3 to TRBJ2-7, with 9 nucleotides matching TRBD2. J lost 3 bases, V lost 5 bases, and 8 bases had no gene match. Germline lookup yields CDR1 SGHTA and CDR2 FQGTGA. This CDR3 is 15 amino acids long. Here the CDR3 DNA reads TGTGCCAGCAGCCCTACAGCGGGGGGCCTCTACGAGCAGTACTTC. Translated: CASSPTAGGLYEQYF.

This chain connects TRBV11-2 to TRBJ1-2; TRBD1 might be the D (6 bases). V was pared by 3 bases and J by 6 bases, with 8 bases between. The CDR3 loop spans 12 amino acids. Germline CDR1 reads SGHAT; CDR2 reads FQNNGV. This CDR3 is CASSFRQDGYTF. CDR3 sequence (DNA): TGTGCCAGCAGCTTTAGACAGGATGGCTACACCTTC. Using reference TRBV11-2 and TRBJ1-2 for the parts outside the CDR3, the full variable domain is EAGVAQSPRYKIIEKRQSVAFWCNPISGHATLYWYQQILGQGPKLLIQFQNNGVVDDSQLPKDRFSAERLKGVDSTLKIQPAKLEDSAVYLCASSFRQDGYTFGSGTRLTVV.

This chain's CDR3 is CASSFTGKNTEAFF. CDR3 in DNA: TGTGCCAGCAGCTTCACAGGGAAGAACACTGAAGCTTTCTTT. The chain is built from TRBV5-4 and TRBJ1-1; D is perhaps TRBD1 (6 bases). CDR3 length: 14 residues. V lost 2 bases, J lost 1 base, and 9 bases lay in between. From germline, CDR1 is SGHNT and CDR2 YYREEE (reference sequence).

This chain links TRBV7-2 with TRBJ1-2; D possibly corresponds to TRBD1 (6 bases). Looked up from germline, CDR1 is SGHTA and CDR2 is FQGNSA. The CDR3 spans 13 residues. Trimming took off 6 bases at V and 4 bases at J, with 12 bases between the two ends. CDR3 protein: CASSQRGGYGYTF. CDR3 in DNA: TGTGCCAGCAGTCAGAGGGGGGGCTATGGCTACACCTTC.

The J gene is TRBJ1-1, the V gene TRBV18; a weak D match, TRBD1 (5 bases). Looked up from germline, CDR1 is KGHSH and CDR2 is LQKENI. The CDR3 length is 14 residues. V was pared by 1 base and J by 0 bases, with 6 bases between. CDR3 region: CASSPQTVNTEAFF. DNA for the CDR3: TGTGCCAGCTCACCACAGACAGTGAACACTGAAGCTTTCTTT.

V and J are TRBV15 and TRBJ2-5, with a tentative D call TRBD2 (5 bases). Germline loops: CDR1 LNHNV, CDR2 YYDKDF (reference sequence). The CDR3 covers 15 residues. V dropped 4 bases and J dropped 2 bases, with 14 bases sitting between them. Written as DNA, the CDR3 is TGTGCCACCAGCAAGGCCGGGGTAATACAAGAGACCCAGTACTTC. The encoded protein is CATSKAGVIQETQYF.

This chain joins TRBV2 and TRBJ2-7, with TRBD1 matching over 11 bases. J was trimmed by 2 bases and V by 8 bases; bases with no gene match: 5. The CDR3 extends over 14 amino acids. Germline V gene data show CDR1 as SNHLY and CDR2 as FYNNEI. The CDR3 coding sequence is TGTGCCAGCGAGCAGGGACAGGGGGCCTACGAGCAGTACTTC. Translating it yields CASEQGQGAYEQYF.

V gene TRBV4-1 combines with J gene TRBJ1-1; the D gene is possibly TRBD1 (6 bases). The germline V and J ends were trimmed by 2 bases and 0 bases, with 13 bases remaining between them. Germline values: CDR1 MGHRA, CDR2 YSYEKL. The CDR3 is 16 amino acids. As DNA, the CDR3 is TGCGCCAGCAGCCAATTACTACAGGGATTGAACACTGAAGCTTTCTTT. Amino acid sequence: CASSQLLQGLNTEAFF.

V is TRBV7-2 and J is TRBJ2-7, with D uncertain. CDR1 is SGHTA, CDR2 FQGNSA, per germline. The germline V and J ends were trimmed by 4 bases and 1 base, with 17 bases remaining between them. The CDR3 runs to 16 residues. DNA of the CDR3: TGTGCCAGCAGCTCAAGAGGCCAATCGGTATCCTACGAGCAGTACTTC. Its protein is CASSSRGQSVSYEQYF. Full variable domain (outside the CDR3, taken from reference TRBV7-2 and TRBJ2-7): GAGVSQSPSNKVTEKGKDVELRCDPISGHTALYWYRQSLGQGLEFLIYFQGNSAPDKSGLPSDRFSAERTGGSVSTLTIQRTQQEDSAVYLCASSSRGQSVSYEQYFGPGTRLTVT.

The chain carries TRBV19 and TRBJ1-3, with TRBD1 matching 11 bases. Trimming at V came to 4 bases and at J to 2 bases, leaving 4 bases not matched to a gene. Germline loops: CDR1 LNHDA, CDR2 SQIVND (reference sequence). This CDR3 spans 16 amino acids. CDR3 nucleotide sequence: TGTGCCAGTAGTACCCGGGGACAGGGGGCTGGAAACACCATATATTTT. It translates to CASSTRGQGAGNTIYF.

The J gene is TRBJ2-3, the V gene TRBV4-2; tentative D call: TRBD2 (6 bases). The germline V gene has CDR1 LGHNA and CDR2 YNFKEQ. Trimming removed 0 bases at V and 1 base at J, with 11 bases between. CDR3 length: 16 residues. As DNA, the CDR3 is TGTGCCAGCAGCCAAGATCAGGCTAGCGGCACAGATACGCAGTATTTT. It specifies CASSQDQASGTDTQYF.

V is TRBV10-3 and J is TRBJ2-7; weak D call: TRBD2 (7 bases). The CDR3 runs to 12 residues. CDR1 and CDR2 from the germline V gene are ENHRY and SYGVKD. The CDR3 DNA follows: TGTGCTTTAGGGGGGGTCGCGGACGAGCAGTACTTC. It yields the protein CALGGVADEQYF.

This chain uses TRBV11-3 with TRBJ2-5, with TRBD1 identical over 7 bases. Germline V CDR1 and CDR2: SGHNT, YENEEA. The CDR3 length is 15 residues. The junction had 4 bases not matched to a gene; V was cut back by 1 base and J by 2 bases. The DNA for the CDR3 is TGTGCCAGCAGCTTAGGTTTGACAGGGCAAGAGACCCAGTACTTC. As protein: CASSLGLTGQETQYF. Looking up the rest from reference TRBV11-3 and TRBJ2-5 gives the full variable domain: EAGVVQSPRYKIIEKKQPVAFWCNPISGHNTLYWYLQNLGQGPELLIRYENEEAVDDSQLPKDRFSAERLKGVDSTLKIQPAELGDSAVYLCASSLGLTGQETQYFGPGTRLLVL.

On this clone itself: The junction and the germline gene differ at one end; a read error may be behind it. This chain joins TRBV5-4 and TRBJ2-3; weak D call: TRBD1 (7 bases). CDR3 length: 12 residues. Germline CDR1 and CDR2: SGHNT and YYREEE (reference sequence). CDR3 in DNA: TGTGCCAGCAGCTTAGGGGGCGGGATGCCCTCCTTT. It encodes CASSLGGGMPSF.

The gene calls are TRBV18 and TRBJ1-6, with TRBD1 matching over 11 bases. V lost 2 bases, J lost 3 bases, and 0 bases stayed unmatched. The CDR3 extends over 16 amino acids. CDR1 is KGHSH, CDR2 LQKENI, per germline. CDR3 loop: CASSPGTGGYNSPLHF. CDR3 DNA: TGTGCCAGCTCACCAGGGACAGGGGGCTATAATTCACCCCTCCACTTT.

The V gene is TRBV6-6, the J gene TRBJ2-3, with 7 bases aligning to TRBD1. This CDR3 is 15 amino acids long. The junction had 7 bases not matched to a gene; V was cut back by 7 bases and J by 0 bases. Germline V gives CDR1 MNHNY, CDR2 SVGAGI (reference sequence). This chain's CDR3 is CASISQGRSTDTQYF. The CDR3 bases are TGTGCCAGCATCTCACAGGGGCGAAGCACAGATACGCAGTATTTT.

The rearrangement uses TRBV5-6 and TRBJ1-1; tentative D call: TRBD1 (5 bases). The CDR3 extends over 16 amino acids. Germline V gene data show CDR1 as SGHDT and CDR2 as YYEEEE. Deletions cut 0 bases from V and 1 base from J, with 13 bases between. The CDR3 region is CASSLDGGVRNTEAFF. The CDR3, as DNA: TGTGCCAGCAGCTTGGACGGGGGGGTACGGAACACTGAAGCTTTCTTT. Full variable domain (missing parts from reference TRBV5-6 and TRBJ1-1): DAGVTQSPTHLIKTRGQQVTLRCSPKSGHDTVSWYQQALGQGPQFIFQYYEEEERQRGNFPDRFSGHQFPNYSSELNVNALLLGDSALYLCASSLDGGVRNTEAFFGQGTRLTVV.

The chain couples TRBV19 to TRBJ2-4; TRBD2 agrees at 15 bases. Germline CDR1 is LNHDA and CDR2 is SQIVND (reference sequence). The length of the CDR3 is 19 residues. The junction had 8 bases not matched to a gene; V was cut back by 5 bases and J by 0 bases. This chain's CDR3 is CASSPGTSGGTLAKNIQYF. DNA of the CDR3: TGTGCCAGTAGTCCGGGGACTAGCGGGGGGACACTAGCCAAAAACATTCAGTACTTC.

The rearrangement joins TRBV2 to TRBJ1-2; 10 bases map to TRBD1. With 6 bases clipped from V and 3 bases from J, the junction kept 25 bases outside the gene matches. CDR3 size: 21 residues. CDR1 and CDR2 (germline): SNHLY, FYNNEI. The CDR3 sequence is CASRLRVSGQGDLREYYGYTF. CDR3 bases: TGTGCCAGCAGACTAAGGGTCTCCGGACAGGGGGATTTGAGGGAATACTATGGCTACACCTTC.

This clone was found once. Written as DNA, the CDR3 is TGTGCCAGCAGCCTTCCTGAGCCCCAGCATTTT. This codes for CASSLPEPQHF. This sequence joins TRBV6-1 and TRBJ1-5; D is unresolved. The CDR3 is 11 amino acids. V lost 6 bases, J lost 8 bases, and 8 bases lay in between. The germline CDR1 and CDR2 sequences are MNHNS and SASEGT.

This chain links TRBV5-5 with TRBJ2-1; D unresolved. The CDR3 covers 11 residues. V shed 4 bases and J shed 9 bases, with 8 bases lying between them. CDR1 is SGHKS, CDR2 YYEKEE, per germline (reference sequence). The CDR3 region has the DNA TGTGCCAGCAGCAAGACTGGTGAGCAGTTCTTC. Protein sequence: CASSKTGEQFF.